This T cell receptor beta chain emerged from a study of identical twins. Unique molecular identifiers were present on the cDNA, and a universal primer site came from template switching. One entry per CDR3 protein, called by TCRdb with MiXCR from the 5' RACE reads. The sample yields approximately 470,000 distinct CDR3 sequences, 14% seen once. The CDR3 spans 15 residues. V was clipped by 6 bases and J by 5 bases; unmatched bases: 10. Germline V gene lookup returns CDR1 MDHEN and CDR2 SYDVKM. These data are also associated with another study on yellow fever vaccine responses in identical twins.

This sequence originates from a woman in her late teens or twenties in good health. The chain has TRBV28 and TRBJ2-1; 7 positions agree with TRBD1. The material sequenced was CD4+ T cells sorted from blood. CDR3 nucleotides: TGTGCCAGCAGCCTGACAGGGATCGGGGACAATGAGCAGTTCTTC. Protein product: CASSLTGIGDNEQFF. The full variable domain, its missing parts supplied by reference TRBV28 and TRBJ2-1, is DVKVTQSSRYLVKRTGEKVFLECVQDMDHENMFWYRQDPGLGLRLIYFSYDVKMKEKGDIPEGYSVSREKKERFSLILESASTNQTSMYLCASSLTGIGDNEQFFGPGTRLTVL.